The 6 T cell receptor beta chains below all came from one sample that was sequenced in a study of human T cells and chemical hapten exposure. Time point specified: patch test 2, 6 weeks after DPC sensitization. Described treatment: therapeutic diphenylcyclopropenone sensitization with weekly scalp DPC. TCRdb used MiXCR to reprocess the RACE reads, holding one entry per CDR3 protein. The sample consists of hundreds of thousands of distinct CDR3 sequences, about 6.3% of them appearing once. The material was whole blood, obtained in connection with sensitization to the hapten diphenylcyclopropenone (DPC). All receptors derive from a woman aged 18-29 years with alopecia areata. Some clones in this sample may be carry-over from other donors' samples.

This clonotype was picked up many times. The V gene is TRBV5-4, the J gene TRBJ1-6; weak D call: TRBD1 (5 bases). This CDR3 region has 15 residues. The V end was cut by 4 bases, the J end by 7 bases, with 15 bases between. Germline CDR1 is SGHNT and CDR2 is YYREEE (reference sequence). The CDR3 DNA reads as TGTGCCAGCAGCGCTTCGTGGACACAAAATTCACCCCTCCACTTT. It specifies CASSASWTQNSPLHF.

This clonotype was counted a few times. This chain links TRBV6-6 with TRBJ2-2; 10 bases match TRBD1. The germline CDR1 and CDR2 sequences are MNHNY and SVGAGI (reference sequence). The CDR3 extends over 15 amino acids. J was trimmed by 7 bases and V by 2 bases; bases with no gene match: 4. The CDR3 here is CASSYRDRGIGELFF. Here the CDR3 DNA reads TGTGCCAGCAGTTACCGGGACAGGGGTATCGGGGAGCTGTTTTTT.

This chain uses TRBV6-2 or TRBV6-3 with TRBJ2-1, with 12 bases aligning to TRBD2. The CDR3 loop spans 16 amino acids. Germline values: CDR1 MNHEY, CDR2 SVGEGT. The J segment lost 7 bases and the V segment lost 4 bases, leaving 8 bases of the junction unmatched. The CDR3 protein is CASSFPGLAGRNEQFF. CDR3 DNA: TGTGCCAGCAGTTTCCCAGGACTAGCGGGGAGGAATGAGCAGTTCTTC.

This clonotype was seen many times. The gene calls are TRBV4-3 and TRBJ1-5; no clear D gene. Germline values: CDR1 LGHNA, CDR2 YSLEER. The CDR3 totals 15 residues. V was cut by 4 bases and J by 0 bases, with 10 bases left in between. The CDR3 protein is CASSPHVASNQPQHF. CDR3 coding DNA: TGCGCCAGCAGCCCCCACGTGGCTAGCAATCAGCCCCAGCATTTT.

With regard to this clonotype: A much larger clone differs by one base, so this may be a read error. The V call is TRBV28, the J call TRBJ1-4; weak D call: TRBD1 (5 bases). Deletions cut 8 bases from V and 4 bases from J, with 26 bases between. Germline V CDR1 and CDR2: MDHEN, SYDVKM. This CDR3 is 18 amino acids long. In DNA, the CDR3 is TGTGCCAGCCGGGGCATGGTGCCCCAGGGTTCATATAATGAAAAACTGTTTTTT. Amino acid sequence: CASRGMVPQGSYNEKLFF.

This clonotype showed up many times. V usage is TRBV5-6 and J usage is TRBJ2-3; D remains ambiguous. The V and J ends lost 0 bases and 9 bases respectively, with 11 bases between them. The CDR3 has 13 residues. Looked up from germline, CDR1 is SGHDT and CDR2 is YYEEEE. The CDR3 is CASSLALDGTQYF. DNA for the CDR3: TGTGCCAGCAGCTTGGCGCTAGACGGAACGCAGTATTTT.